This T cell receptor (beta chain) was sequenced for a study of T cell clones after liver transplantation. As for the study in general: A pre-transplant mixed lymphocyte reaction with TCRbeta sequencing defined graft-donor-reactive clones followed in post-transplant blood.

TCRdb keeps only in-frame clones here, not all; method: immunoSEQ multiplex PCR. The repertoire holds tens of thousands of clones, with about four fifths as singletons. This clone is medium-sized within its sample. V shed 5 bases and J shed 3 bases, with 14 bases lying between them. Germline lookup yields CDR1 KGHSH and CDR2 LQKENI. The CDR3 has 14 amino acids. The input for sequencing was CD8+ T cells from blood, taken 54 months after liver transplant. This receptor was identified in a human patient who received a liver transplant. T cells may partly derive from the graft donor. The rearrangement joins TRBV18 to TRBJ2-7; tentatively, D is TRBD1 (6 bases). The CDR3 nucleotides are TGTGCCAGCTCATCGTCCGGGACACACTACGAGCAGTACTTC. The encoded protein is CASSSSGTHYEQYF.